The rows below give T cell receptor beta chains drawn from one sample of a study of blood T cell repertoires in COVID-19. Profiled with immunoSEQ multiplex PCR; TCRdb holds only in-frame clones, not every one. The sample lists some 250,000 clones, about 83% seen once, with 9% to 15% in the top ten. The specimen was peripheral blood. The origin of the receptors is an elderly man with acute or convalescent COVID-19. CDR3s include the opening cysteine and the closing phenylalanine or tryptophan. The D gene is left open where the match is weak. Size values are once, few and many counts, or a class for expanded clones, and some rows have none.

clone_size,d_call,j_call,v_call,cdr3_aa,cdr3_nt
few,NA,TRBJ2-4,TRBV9,CASSPGGNIQYF,TGTGCCAGCAGCCCCGGCGGAAACATTCAGTACTTC
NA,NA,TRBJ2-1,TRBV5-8,CASSPIISLARNEQFF,TGTGCCAGCAGTCCCATCATATCACTAGCTCGCAATGAGCAGTTCTTC
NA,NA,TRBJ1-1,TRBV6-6,CASSYSNPGMNTEAFF,TGTGCCAGCAGTTACTCAAATCCGGGGATGAACACTGAAGCTTTCTTT
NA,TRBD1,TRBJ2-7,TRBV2,CASAEGGTVYEQYF,TGTGCCAGCGCAGAAGGTGGGACAGTCTACGAGCAGTACTTC
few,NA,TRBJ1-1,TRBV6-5,CASSYGAANTEAFF,TGTGCCAGCAGTTATGGGGCAGCGAACACTGAAGCTTTCTTT
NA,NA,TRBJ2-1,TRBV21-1,CASSAPGTGGRNEQFF,TGTGCCAGCAGCGCACCCGGGACAGGGGGCAGGAATGAGCAGTTCTTC
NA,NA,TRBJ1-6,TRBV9,CASGEGSLTPTLHF,TGTGCCAGCGGGGAGGGCAGCCTTACCCCTACCCTCCACTTT
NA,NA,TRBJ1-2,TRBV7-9,CASSNQTGTQFYGYTF,TGTGCCAGCAGCAATCAAACAGGGACCCAGTTCTATGGCTACACCTTC
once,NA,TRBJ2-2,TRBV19,CASSLATGELFF,TGTGCCAGTAGTTTAGCGACCGGGGAGCTGTTTTTT
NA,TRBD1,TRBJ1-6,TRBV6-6,CASSPPGQGGSPLHF,TGTGCCAGCAGTCCGCCGGGACAGGGCGGTTCACCCCTCCACTTT
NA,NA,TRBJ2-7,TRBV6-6,CASGQPYEQYF,TGTGCCAGCGGGCAGCCCTACGAGCAGTACTTC
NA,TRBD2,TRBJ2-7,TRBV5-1,CASSSGLLAGGSYSYEQYF,TGCGCCAGCAGCTCGGGACTCCTAGCGGGGGGTAGCTACTCCTACGAGCAGTACTTC
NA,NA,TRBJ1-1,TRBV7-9,CASSLTGEMNTEAFF,TGTGCCAGCAGCTTAACGGGGGAGATGAACACTGAAGCTTTCTTT
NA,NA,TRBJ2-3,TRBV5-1,CASSLGAGKVEDTQYF,TGCGCCAGCAGCTTGGGGGCGGGGAAGGTAGAAGATACGCAGTATTTT
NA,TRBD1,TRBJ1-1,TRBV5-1,CASSFVGQGARMNTEAFF,TGCGCCAGCAGCTTCGTGGGACAGGGGGCGCGAATGAACACTGAAGCTTTCTTT
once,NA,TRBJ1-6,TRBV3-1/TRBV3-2,CASSQDGGASYNSPLHF,TGTGCCAGCAGCCAAGATGGAGGGGCCTCCTATAATTCACCCCTCCACTTT
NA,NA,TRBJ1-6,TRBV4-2,CASSQGQGWVDSPLHF,TGTGCCAGCAGCCAAGGGCAGGGTTGGGTAGATTCACCCCTCCACTTT
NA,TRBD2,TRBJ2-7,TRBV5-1,CASSLGGLAGGTYEQYF,TGCGCCAGCAGCTTGGGGGGACTAGCGGGTGGAACCTACGAGCAGTACTTC
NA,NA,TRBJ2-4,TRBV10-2,CASSDSEDIQYF,TGCGCCAGCAGTGACTCGGAGGACATTCAGTACTTC
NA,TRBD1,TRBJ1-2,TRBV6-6,CATTGRTGYGYTF,TGTGCCACTACTGGAAGGACAGGCTATGGCTACACCTTC
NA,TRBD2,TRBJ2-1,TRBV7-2,CASSLATAGGAYNEQFF,TGTGCCAGCAGCTTAGCGACGGCGGGAGGAGCCTACAATGAGCAGTTCTTC
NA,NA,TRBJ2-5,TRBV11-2,CASSLDRGLQETQYF,TGTGCCAGCAGCTTAGATCGGGGACTCCAAGAGACCCAGTACTTC
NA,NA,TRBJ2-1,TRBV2,CASRDYTGQRGSSYNEQFF,TGTGCCAGCAGGGACTACACAGGGCAGCGGGGTAGCTCCTACAATGAGCAGTTCTTC
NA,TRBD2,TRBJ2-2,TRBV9,CASTLAGFGELFF,TGTGCCAGCACCTTAGCGGGATTCGGGGAGCTGTTTTTT
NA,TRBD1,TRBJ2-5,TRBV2,CASGMKQGETQYF,TGTGCCAGCGGGATGAAACAGGGGGAGACCCAGTACTTC
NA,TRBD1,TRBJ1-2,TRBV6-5,CASTQGSGYTF,TGTGCCAGCACACAGGGGAGCGGCTACACCTTC
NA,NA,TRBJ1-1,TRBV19,CASSSTGPAFF,TGTGCCAGTAGTAGTACAGGGCCAGCTTTCTTT
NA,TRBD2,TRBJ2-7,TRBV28,CASSFFRKTSGSSYEQYF,TGTGCCAGCAGTTTTTTCCGCAAGACTAGCGGGAGCTCCTACGAGCAGTACTTC
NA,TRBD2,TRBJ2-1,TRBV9,CASSVSGGGSYNEQFF,TGTGCCAGCAGCGTATCCGGCGGGGGGTCCTACAATGAGCAGTTCTTC
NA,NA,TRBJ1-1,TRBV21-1,CASSTSAGTGETEAFF,TGTGCCAGCAGCACTTCTGCCGGGACAGGGGAAACTGAAGCTTTCTTT
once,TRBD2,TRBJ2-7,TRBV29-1,CSSQGTGEGGEQYF,TGCAGCTCCCAAGGGACGGGGGAGGGTGGCGAGCAGTACTTC
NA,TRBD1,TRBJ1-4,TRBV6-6,CASSSQGANEKLFF,TGTGCCAGCAGTTCACAGGGGGCTAATGAAAAACTGTTTTTT
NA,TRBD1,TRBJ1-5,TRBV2,CASSSGTGGNQPQHF,TGTGCCAGCAGTTCGGGGACAGGGGGAAATCAGCCCCAGCATTTT
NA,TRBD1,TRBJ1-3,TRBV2,CASSGWTGVTGNTIYF,TGTGCCAGCAGTGGTTGGACAGGAGTTACAGGAAACACCATATATTTT
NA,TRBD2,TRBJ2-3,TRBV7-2,CASSLAGEGDTQYF,TGTGCCAGCAGCTTAGCAGGGGAGGGGGATACGCAGTATTTT
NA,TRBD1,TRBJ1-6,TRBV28,CATDRAYSPLHF,TGTGCCACGGACAGGGCTTATTCACCCCTCCACTTT
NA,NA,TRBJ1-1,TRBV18,CASSPGSANTEAFF,TGTGCCAGCTCACCCGGGTCGGCGAACACTGAAGCTTTCTTT
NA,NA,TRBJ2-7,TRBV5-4,CASSSRIEGEQYF,TGTGCCAGCAGCAGTCGCATAGAGGGCGAGCAGTACTTC
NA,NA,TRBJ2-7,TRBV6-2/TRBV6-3,CASSQTDFYEQYF,TGTGCCAGCAGTCAGACAGACTTCTACGAGCAGTACTTC
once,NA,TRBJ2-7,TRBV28,CASRIYRSRGSEQYF,TGTGCCAGCAGAATATACAGGAGCCGGGGGAGCGAGCAGTACTTC
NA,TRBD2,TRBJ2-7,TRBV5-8,CASSSPGLAGLYF,TGTGCCAGCAGCTCCCCGGGACTAGCGGGTCTCTACTTC
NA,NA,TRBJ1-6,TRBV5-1,CASSLGGQSDSPLHF,TGCGCCAGCAGCTTGGGCGGACAGTCTGACTCACCCCTCCACTTT
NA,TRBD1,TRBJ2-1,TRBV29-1,CSVLRGQASDEQFF,TGCAGCGTCCTGAGGGGACAGGCAAGCGATGAGCAGTTCTTC
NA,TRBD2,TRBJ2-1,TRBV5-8,CASSPRLAGLNEQFF,TGTGCCAGCAGCCCTCGACTAGCGGGGCTTAATGAGCAGTTCTTC
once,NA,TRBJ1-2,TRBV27,CASSFMGPTPYGYTF,TGTGCCAGCAGTTTTATGGGCCCAACGCCATATGGCTACACCTTC
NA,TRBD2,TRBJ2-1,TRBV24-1,CATSSSLAGLYNEQFF,TGTGCCACCAGTTCCTCACTAGCGGGATTGTACAATGAGCAGTTCTTC
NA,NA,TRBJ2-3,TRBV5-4,CASSLGGLSTDTQYF,TGTGCCAGCAGCTTGGGGGGCCTCAGCACAGATACGCAGTATTTT
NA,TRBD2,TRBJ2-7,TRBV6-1,CASSDQAGDPYEQYF,TGTGCCAGCAGTGATCAAGCGGGGGATCCCTACGAGCAGTACTTC
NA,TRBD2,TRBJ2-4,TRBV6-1,CASSETSGPKNIQYF,TGTGCCAGCAGTGAGACTAGCGGGCCCAAAAACATTCAGTACTTC
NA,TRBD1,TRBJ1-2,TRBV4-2,CASSQEGQGADGYTF,TGTGCCAGCAGCCAAGAAGGACAGGGGGCAGACGGCTACACCTTC
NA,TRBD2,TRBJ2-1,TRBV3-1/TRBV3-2,CASSQERSGGYGEQFF,TGTGCCAGCAGCCAAGAACGTAGCGGGGGGTACGGTGAGCAGTTCTTC
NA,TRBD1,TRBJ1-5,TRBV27,CASWTGRQPQHF,TGTGCCAGCTGGACAGGCCGCCAGCCCCAGCATTTT